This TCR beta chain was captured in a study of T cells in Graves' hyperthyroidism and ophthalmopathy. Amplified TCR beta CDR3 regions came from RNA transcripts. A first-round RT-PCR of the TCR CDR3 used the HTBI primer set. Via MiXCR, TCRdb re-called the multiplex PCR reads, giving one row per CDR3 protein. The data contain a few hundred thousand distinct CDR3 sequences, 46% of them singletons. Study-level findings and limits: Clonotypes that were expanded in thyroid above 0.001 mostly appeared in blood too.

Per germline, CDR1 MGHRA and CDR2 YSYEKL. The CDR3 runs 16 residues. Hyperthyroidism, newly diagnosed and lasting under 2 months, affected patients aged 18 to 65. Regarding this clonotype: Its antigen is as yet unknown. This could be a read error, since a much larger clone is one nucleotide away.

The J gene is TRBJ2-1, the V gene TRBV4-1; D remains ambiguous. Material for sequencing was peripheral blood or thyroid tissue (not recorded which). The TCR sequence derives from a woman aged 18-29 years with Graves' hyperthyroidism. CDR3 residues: CASSQDRSEGYNERFF. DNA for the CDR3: TGTGCCAGCAGCCAAGATAGGTCCGAAGGCTACAATGAGCGGTTCTTC.